The source of this T cell receptor beta chain is a study of blood T cell repertoires in COVID-19. On the study more broadly: Italy, Spain and the United States were the sources of the convalescent and acute COVID-19 samples.

Clinical history as reported by participants underpinned cohort assignment. J lost 5 bases, V lost 1 base, and 7 bases had no gene match. CDR1 SGHTS and CDR2 YDEGEE come from the germline V gene. The CDR3 has 15 residues. The method was immunoSEQ multiplex PCR; TCRdb's version includes in-frame clones alone and lacks a portion of them. Of some 250,000 clones listed, roughly 91% were seen once; the top ten hold just under 9%. The chain is built from TRBV5-8 and TRBJ2-5; 8 bases are shared with TRBD2. Sequencing was carried out using PBMCs or T cells enriched from blood (not recorded which). This receptor was taken from a man aged 40-49 years who had recovered from COVID-19. CDR3 in amino acids: CASSLLGLVRETQYF. The CDR3, as DNA: TGTGCCAGCAGCTTGCTGGGACTAGTAAGGGAGACCCAGTACTTC.